These T cell receptor beta chains were read from a single sample in a study of T cells in Graves' hyperthyroidism and ophthalmopathy. TCRdb recomputed calls from the multiplex PCR reads with MiXCR, one row per CDR3 protein. The table has fewer than 850,000 distinct CDR3 sequences, roughly a sixth seen once. The specimen sequenced was blood. All receptors come from a man aged 50 to 60 with Graves' hyperthyroidism. Each CDR3 is given with its conserved first and last residue. The D gene is left open where the match is weak. Clone size is stated in some rows and not others, as once, few, many or a class when expanded.

v_call: TRBV18; clone_size: -; j_call: TRBJ1-4; d_call: -; cdr3_aa: CASSAASGPNEKLFF; cdr3_nt: TGTGCCAGCTCAGCCGCCAGTGGGCCAAATGAAAAACTGTTTTTT
v_call: TRBV5-1; clone_size: few; j_call: TRBJ1-3; d_call: -; cdr3_aa: CASSREGSSGNTIYF; cdr3_nt: TGCGCCAGCAGCCGCGAGGGGAGCTCTGGAAACACCATATATTTT
v_call: TRBV18; clone_size: -; j_call: TRBJ2-1; d_call: -; cdr3_aa: CASSLKSGNEQFF; cdr3_nt: TGTGCCAGCTCATTGAAAAGCGGGAATGAGCAGTTCTTC
v_call: TRBV2; clone_size: many; j_call: TRBJ2-2; d_call: TRBD1; cdr3_aa: CASTREAGGSGELFF; cdr3_nt: TGTGCCAGCACGAGAGAAGCAGGGGGTAGCGGGGAGCTGTTTTTT
v_call: TRBV5-1; clone_size: -; j_call: TRBJ1-2; d_call: -; cdr3_aa: CASSPRRNYYGYTF; cdr3_nt: TGCGCCAGCAGCCCCAGGCGGAATTACTATGGCTACACCTTC
v_call: TRBV5-1; clone_size: many; j_call: TRBJ1-6; d_call: TRBD1; cdr3_aa: CASSLDGTGPSPLHF; cdr3_nt: TGCGCCAGCAGCTTGGACGGGACAGGGCCCTCACCCCTCCACTTT
v_call: TRBV7-9; clone_size: few; j_call: TRBJ1-4; d_call: -; cdr3_aa: CASSLFVRLHEKLFF; cdr3_nt: TGTGCCAGCAGCCTGTTCGTGAGGTTACATGAAAAACTGTTTTTT
v_call: TRBV6-1; clone_size: many; j_call: TRBJ2-7; d_call: TRBD2; cdr3_aa: CASRNALAGGPYEQYF; cdr3_nt: TGTGCCAGTAGGAACGCGCTAGCGGGAGGGCCCTACGAGCAGTACTTC
v_call: TRBV6-5; clone_size: many; j_call: TRBJ2-7; d_call: TRBD1; cdr3_aa: CASSYSGQANYEQYF; cdr3_nt: TGTGCCAGCAGTTACTCGGGACAGGCAAACTACGAGCAGTACTTC
v_call: TRBV6-1; clone_size: many; j_call: TRBJ2-7; d_call: TRBD2; cdr3_aa: CASTARGLAGTYEQYF; cdr3_nt: TGTGCCAGCACCGCAAGGGGACTAGCGGGGACCTACGAGCAGTACTTC
v_call: TRBV20-1; clone_size: many; j_call: TRBJ2-7; d_call: -; cdr3_aa: CSARDFLGDSYEQYF; cdr3_nt: TGCAGTGCTAGAGATTTTTTAGGGGACTCCTACGAGCAGTACTTC
v_call: TRBV27; clone_size: -; j_call: TRBJ2-7; d_call: -; cdr3_aa: CASAPSNTYEQYF; cdr3_nt: TGTGCCAGCGCCCCTAGTAACACTTACGAGCAGTACTTC
v_call: TRBV24-1; clone_size: many; j_call: TRBJ2-1; d_call: -; cdr3_aa: CATRKWGEQFF; cdr3_nt: TGTGCCACCCGAAAGTGGGGTGAGCAGTTCTTC
v_call: TRBV28; clone_size: many; j_call: TRBJ1-5; d_call: -; cdr3_aa: CASSPYHLGGLSNQPQHF; cdr3_nt: TGTGCCAGCAGCCCTTATCATTTGGGGGGACTAAGCAATCAGCCCCAGCATTTT
v_call: TRBV5-6; clone_size: -; j_call: TRBJ1-2; d_call: -; cdr3_aa: CASSLGSGATGYTF; cdr3_nt: TGTGCCAGCAGCTTGGGGTCAGGGGCTACTGGCTACACCTTC
v_call: TRBV6-2/TRBV6-3; clone_size: few; j_call: TRBJ1-1; d_call: -; cdr3_aa: CASSYSTVGVNLNTEAFF; cdr3_nt: TGTGCCAGCAGTTACTCGACTGTTGGGGTCAACCTTAACACTGAAGCTTTCTTT
v_call: TRBV25-1; clone_size: -; j_call: TRBJ2-7; d_call: -; cdr3_aa: CASSTRRADSYEQYF; cdr3_nt: TGTGCCAGCAGTACAAGAAGGGCGGATTCCTACGAGCAGTACTTC
v_call: TRBV20-1; clone_size: many; j_call: TRBJ1-1; d_call: -; cdr3_aa: CSASLRGNTEAFF; cdr3_nt: TGCAGTGCTAGCCTCCGGGGTAACACTGAAGCTTTCTTT
v_call: TRBV12-3/TRBV12-4; clone_size: -; j_call: TRBJ1-2; d_call: TRBD1; cdr3_aa: CASGNFRGGGYTF; cdr3_nt: TGTGCCAGCGGCAATTTCAGGGGGGGTGGCTACACCTTC
v_call: TRBV7-9; clone_size: many; j_call: TRBJ2-7; d_call: TRBD1; cdr3_aa: CASSFDRGSEQYF; cdr3_nt: TGTGCCAGCAGCTTCGACAGGGGCAGCGAGCAGTACTTC
v_call: TRBV14; clone_size: -; j_call: TRBJ2-1; d_call: -; cdr3_aa: CASSGWNEQFF; cdr3_nt: TGTGCCAGCAGTGGGTGGAATGAGCAGTTCTTC
v_call: TRBV7-2; clone_size: few; j_call: TRBJ1-6; d_call: -; cdr3_aa: CASSLAGPSSYNSPLHF; cdr3_nt: TGTGCCAGCAGCCTTGCGGGGCCTAGCTCCTATAATTCACCCCTCCACTTT